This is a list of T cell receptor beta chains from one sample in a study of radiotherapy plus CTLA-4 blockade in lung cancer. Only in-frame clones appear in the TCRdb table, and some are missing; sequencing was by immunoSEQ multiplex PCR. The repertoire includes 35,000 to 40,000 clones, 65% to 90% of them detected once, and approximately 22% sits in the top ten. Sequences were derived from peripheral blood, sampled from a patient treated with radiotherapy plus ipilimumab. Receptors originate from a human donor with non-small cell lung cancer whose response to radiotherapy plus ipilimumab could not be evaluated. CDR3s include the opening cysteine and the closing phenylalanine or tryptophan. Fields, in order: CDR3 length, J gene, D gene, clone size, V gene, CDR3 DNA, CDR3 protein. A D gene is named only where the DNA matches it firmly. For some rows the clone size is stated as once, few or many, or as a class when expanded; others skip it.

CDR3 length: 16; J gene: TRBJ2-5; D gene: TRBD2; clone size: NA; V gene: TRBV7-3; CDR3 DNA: TGTGCCAGCAGCTTACATCCCGGGACTAGCCAAGAGACCCAGTACTTC; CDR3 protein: CASSLHPGTSQETQYF
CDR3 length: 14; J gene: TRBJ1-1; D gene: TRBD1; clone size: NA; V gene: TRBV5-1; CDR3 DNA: TGCGCCAGCAGCACCGGGACAGGGGGCACTGAAGCTTTCTTT; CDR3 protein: CASSTGTGGTEAFF
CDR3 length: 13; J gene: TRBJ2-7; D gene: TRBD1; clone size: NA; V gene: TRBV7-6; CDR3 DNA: TGTGCCAGCAGTTACCGGACAGGATACGAGCAGTACTTC; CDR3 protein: CASSYRTGYEQYF
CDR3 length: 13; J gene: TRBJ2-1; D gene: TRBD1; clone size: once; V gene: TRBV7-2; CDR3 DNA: TGTGCCAGCAGCTCCGGGACAGGGAGGGAGCAGTTCTTC; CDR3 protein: CASSSGTGREQFF
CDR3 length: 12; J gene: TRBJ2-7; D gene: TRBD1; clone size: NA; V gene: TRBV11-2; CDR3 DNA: TGTGCCAGCAGCTCAGGACAGGGAGGGCAGTACTTC; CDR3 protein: CASSSGQGGQYF
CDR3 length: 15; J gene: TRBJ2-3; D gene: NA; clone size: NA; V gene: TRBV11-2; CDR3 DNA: TGTGCCAGCAGCTTTCGGGTCGGTGGCACAGATACGCAGTATTTT; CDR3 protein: CASSFRVGGTDTQYF
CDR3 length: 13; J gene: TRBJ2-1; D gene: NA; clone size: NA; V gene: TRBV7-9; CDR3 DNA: TGTGCCAGCAGACTAGCAGCCTACAATGAGCAGTTCTTC; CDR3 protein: CASRLAAYNEQFF
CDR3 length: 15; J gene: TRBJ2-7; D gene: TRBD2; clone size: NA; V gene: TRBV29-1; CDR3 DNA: TGCAGCGTCGGACTAGCGGAGTCAATAGGCGACGAGCAGTACTTC; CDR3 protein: CSVGLAESIGDEQYF
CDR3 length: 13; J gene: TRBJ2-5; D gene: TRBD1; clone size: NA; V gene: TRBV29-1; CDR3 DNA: TGCAGCGGCTGGACAGGGGGCTCGGAGACCCAGTACTTC; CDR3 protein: CSGWTGGSETQYF
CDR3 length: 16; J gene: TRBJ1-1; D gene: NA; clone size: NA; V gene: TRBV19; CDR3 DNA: TGTGCCAGTAGTATAGGGGGGGGTTTCATGAACACTGAAGCTTTCTTT; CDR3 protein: CASSIGGGFMNTEAFF